This T cell receptor (beta chain) is drawn from a study of post-analysis software for immune sequencing data. Study outcomes and limitations: Patients with multiple sclerosis recorded significantly lower normalized Chao1 diversity than controls, the study found. Among four or five TRBV segments more frequent in patients than controls were TRBV5-6, TRBV5-1 and TRBV20-1.

This clonotype has a handful of counts. Its target is unknown. The TCR beta cDNA libraries contained unique molecular identifiers. TCRdb reprocessed the PCR reads with MiXCR, giving one entry per CDR3 protein. This table has approximately 440,000 distinct CDR3 sequences, roughly 46% appearing once. The V end lost 4 bases, the J end lost 1 base, and 11 bases lay between the germline ends. Germline loops: CDR1 SGHRS, CDR2 YFSETQ. The CDR3 has 14 residues. This receptor was identified in a girl between 5 and 17 years old with multiple sclerosis. This chain joins TRBV5-1 and TRBJ1-1; unclear D gene. Sequencing was carried out using blood. The CDR3 sequence: CASSVDLENTEAFF. DNA for the CDR3: TGCGCCAGCAGCGTCGACTTGGAGAACACTGAAGCTTTCTTT.